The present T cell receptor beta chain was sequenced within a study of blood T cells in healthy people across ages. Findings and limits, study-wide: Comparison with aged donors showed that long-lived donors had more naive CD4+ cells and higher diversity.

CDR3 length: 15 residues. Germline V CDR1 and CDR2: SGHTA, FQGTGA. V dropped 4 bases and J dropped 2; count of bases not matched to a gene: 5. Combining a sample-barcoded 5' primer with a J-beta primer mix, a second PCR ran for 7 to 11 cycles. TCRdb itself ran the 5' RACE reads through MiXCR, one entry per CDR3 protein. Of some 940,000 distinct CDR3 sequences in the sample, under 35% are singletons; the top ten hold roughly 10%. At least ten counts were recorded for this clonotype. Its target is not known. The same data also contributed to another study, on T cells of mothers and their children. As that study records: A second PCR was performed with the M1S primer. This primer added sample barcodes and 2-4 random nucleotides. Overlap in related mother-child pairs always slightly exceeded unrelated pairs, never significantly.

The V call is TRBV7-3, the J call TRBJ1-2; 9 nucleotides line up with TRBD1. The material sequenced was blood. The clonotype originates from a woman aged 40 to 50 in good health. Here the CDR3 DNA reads TGTGCCAGCAGCTACCCCGGGACAGGGAACTATGGCTACACCTTC. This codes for CASSYPGTGNYGYTF.